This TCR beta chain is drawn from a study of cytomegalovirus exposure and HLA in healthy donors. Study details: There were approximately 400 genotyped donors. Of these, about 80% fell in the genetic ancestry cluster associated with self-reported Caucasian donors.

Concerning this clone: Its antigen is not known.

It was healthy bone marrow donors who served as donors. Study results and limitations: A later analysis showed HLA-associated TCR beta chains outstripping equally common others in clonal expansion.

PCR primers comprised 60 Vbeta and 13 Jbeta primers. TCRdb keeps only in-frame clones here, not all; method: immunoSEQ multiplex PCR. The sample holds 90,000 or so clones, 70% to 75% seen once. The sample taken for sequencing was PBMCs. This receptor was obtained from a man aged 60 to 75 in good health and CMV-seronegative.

Written as DNA, the CDR3 is TGTGCCAGCTCACCTGCGGTGATCCAAGAGACCCAGTACTTC. This translates into CASSPAVIQETQYF. V gene TRBV18 combines with J gene TRBJ2-5; D gene ambiguous. Germline CDR1 is KGHSH and CDR2 is LQKENI. V shed 3 bases and J shed 1 base, with 9 bases lying between them. The length of the CDR3 is 14 residues. The whole variable domain, remainder taken from reference TRBV18 and TRBJ2-5, is NAGVMQNPRHLVRRRGQEARLRCSPMKGHSHVYWYRQLPEEGLKFMVYLQKENIIDESGMPKERFSAEFPKEGPSILRIQQVVRGDSAAYFCASSPAVIQETQYFGPGTRLLVL.